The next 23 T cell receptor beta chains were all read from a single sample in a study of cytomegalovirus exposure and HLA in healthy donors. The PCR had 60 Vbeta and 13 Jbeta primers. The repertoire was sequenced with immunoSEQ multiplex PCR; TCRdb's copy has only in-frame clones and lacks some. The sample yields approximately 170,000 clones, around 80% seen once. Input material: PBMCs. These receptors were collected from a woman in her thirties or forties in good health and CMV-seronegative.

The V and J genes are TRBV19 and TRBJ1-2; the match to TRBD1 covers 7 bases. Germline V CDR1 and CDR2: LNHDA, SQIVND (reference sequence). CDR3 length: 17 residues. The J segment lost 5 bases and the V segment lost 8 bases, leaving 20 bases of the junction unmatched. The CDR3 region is CASRPPGQIKMDYGYTF. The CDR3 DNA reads TGTGCCAGTCGGCCCCCGGGACAGATTAAGATGGATTATGGCTACACCTTC.

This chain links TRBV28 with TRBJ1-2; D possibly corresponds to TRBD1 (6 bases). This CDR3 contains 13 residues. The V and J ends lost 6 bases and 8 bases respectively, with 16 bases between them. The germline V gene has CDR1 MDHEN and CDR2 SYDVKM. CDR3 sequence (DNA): TGTGCCAGCAGACCGACAGGCCTCCGGGGCTACACCTTC. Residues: CASRPTGLRGYTF.

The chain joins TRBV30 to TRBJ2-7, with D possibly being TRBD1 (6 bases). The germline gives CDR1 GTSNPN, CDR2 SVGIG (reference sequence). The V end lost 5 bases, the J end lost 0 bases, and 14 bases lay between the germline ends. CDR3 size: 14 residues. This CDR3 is CAWARGGPSYEQYF. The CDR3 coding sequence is TGTGCCTGGGCCCGAGGGGGTCCCTCCTACGAGCAGTACTTC.

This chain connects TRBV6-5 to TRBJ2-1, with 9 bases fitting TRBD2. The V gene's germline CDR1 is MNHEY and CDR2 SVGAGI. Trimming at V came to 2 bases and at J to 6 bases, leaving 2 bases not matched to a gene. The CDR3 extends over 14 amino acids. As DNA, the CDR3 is TGTGCCAGCAGTTACGTTAGCGGGAGCAATGAGCAGTTCTTC. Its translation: CASSYVSGSNEQFF.

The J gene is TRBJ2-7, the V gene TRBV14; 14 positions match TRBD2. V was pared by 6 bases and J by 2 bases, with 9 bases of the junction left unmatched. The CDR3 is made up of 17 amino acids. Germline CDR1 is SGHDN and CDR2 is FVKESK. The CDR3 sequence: CASSPGLAGVLAYEQYF. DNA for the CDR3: TGTGCCAGCAGTCCGGGACTAGCGGGAGTTTTGGCCTACGAGCAGTACTTC.

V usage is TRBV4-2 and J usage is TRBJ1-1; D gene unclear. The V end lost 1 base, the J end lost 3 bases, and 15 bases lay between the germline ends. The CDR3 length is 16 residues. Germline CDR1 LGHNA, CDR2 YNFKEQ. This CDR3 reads CASSQVERYRDTEAFF. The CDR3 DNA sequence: TGTGCCAGCAGCCAAGTTGAGAGGTATCGGGACACTGAAGCTTTCTTT.

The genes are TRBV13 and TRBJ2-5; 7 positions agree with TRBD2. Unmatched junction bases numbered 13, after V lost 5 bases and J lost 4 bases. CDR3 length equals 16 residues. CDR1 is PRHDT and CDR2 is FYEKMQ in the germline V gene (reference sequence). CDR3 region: CASSQKRGGEVETQYF. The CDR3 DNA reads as TGTGCCAGCAGCCAGAAGCGGGGAGGGGAGGTAGAGACCCAGTACTTC.

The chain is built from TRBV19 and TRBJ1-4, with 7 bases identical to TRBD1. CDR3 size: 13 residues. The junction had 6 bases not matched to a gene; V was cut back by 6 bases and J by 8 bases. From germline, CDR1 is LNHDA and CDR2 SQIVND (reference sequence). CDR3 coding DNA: TGTGCCAGTAGGACAGGGATGGGGGAAAAACTGTTTTTT. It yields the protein CASRTGMGEKLFF.

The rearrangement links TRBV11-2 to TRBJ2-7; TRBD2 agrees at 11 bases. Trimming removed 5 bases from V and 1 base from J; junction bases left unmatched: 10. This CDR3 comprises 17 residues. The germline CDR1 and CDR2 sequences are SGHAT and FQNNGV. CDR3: CASSPGLAGVLSYEQYF. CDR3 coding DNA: TGTGCCAGCAGCCCCGGACTAGCGGGCGTCCTGTCCTACGAGCAGTACTTC.

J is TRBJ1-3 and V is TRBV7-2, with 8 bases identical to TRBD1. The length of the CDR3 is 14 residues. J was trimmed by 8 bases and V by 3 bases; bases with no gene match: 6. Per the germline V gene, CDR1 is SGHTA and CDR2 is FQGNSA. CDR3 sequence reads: CASSFGQGIDTIYF. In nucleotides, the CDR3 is TGTGCCAGCAGCTTTGGACAGGGAATTGACACCATATATTTT.

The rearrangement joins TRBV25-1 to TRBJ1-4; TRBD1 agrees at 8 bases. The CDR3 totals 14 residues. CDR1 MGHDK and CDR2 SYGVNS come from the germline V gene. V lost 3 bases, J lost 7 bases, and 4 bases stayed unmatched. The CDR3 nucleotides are TGTGCCAGCAGTGACCTCGGGACAGGTGAAAAACTGTTTTTT. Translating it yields CASSDLGTGEKLFF. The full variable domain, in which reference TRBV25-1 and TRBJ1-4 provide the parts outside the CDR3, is EADIYQTPRYLVIGTGKKITLECSQTMGHDKMYWYQQDPGMELHLIHYSYGVNSTEKGDLSSESTVSRIRTEHFPLTLESARPSHTSQYLCASSDLGTGEKLFFGSGTQLSVL.

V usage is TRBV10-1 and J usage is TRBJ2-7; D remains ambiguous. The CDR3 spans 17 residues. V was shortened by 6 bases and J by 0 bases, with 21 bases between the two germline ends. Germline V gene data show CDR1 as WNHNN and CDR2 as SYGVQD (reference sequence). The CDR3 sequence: CASRRKSTFFLSYEQYF. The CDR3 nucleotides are TGCGCCAGCAGGAGGAAAAGTACTTTCTTTCTCTCCTACGAGCAGTACTTC.

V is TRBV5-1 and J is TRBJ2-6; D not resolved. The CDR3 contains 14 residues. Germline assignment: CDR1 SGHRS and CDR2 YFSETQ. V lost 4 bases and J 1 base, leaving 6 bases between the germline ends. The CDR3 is CASSTQSGANVLTF. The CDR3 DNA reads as TGCGCCAGCAGCACTCAATCTGGGGCCAACGTCCTGACTTTC. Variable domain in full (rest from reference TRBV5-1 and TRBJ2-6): KAGVTQTPRYLIKTRGQQVTLSCSPISGHRSVSWYQQTPGQGLQFLFEYFSETQRNKGNFPGRFSGRQFSNSRSEMNVSTLELGDSALYLCASSTQSGANVLTFGAGSRLTVL.

The CDR3 here is CASSEAGGGKKLFF. The CDR3, as DNA: TGTGCCAGCAGTGAAGCAGGGGGGGGTAAAAAACTGTTTTTT. The genes are TRBV2 and TRBJ1-4; a possible D gene is TRBD1 (6 bases). The CDR3 runs to 14 residues. Germline V gives CDR1 SNHLY, CDR2 FYNNEI. The germline V and J ends were trimmed by 0 bases and 9 bases, with 11 bases remaining between them.

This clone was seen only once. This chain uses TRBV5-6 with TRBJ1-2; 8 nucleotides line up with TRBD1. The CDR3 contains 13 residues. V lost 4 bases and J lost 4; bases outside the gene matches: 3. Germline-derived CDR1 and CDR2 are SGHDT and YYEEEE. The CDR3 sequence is CASSTGTGYGYTF. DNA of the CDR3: TGTGCCAGCAGCACAGGGACAGGCTATGGCTACACCTTC. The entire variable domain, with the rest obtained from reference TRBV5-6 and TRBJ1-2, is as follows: DAGVTQSPTHLIKTRGQQVTLRCSPKSGHDTVSWYQQALGQGPQFIFQYYEEEERQRGNFPDRFSGHQFPNYSSELNVNALLLGDSALYLCASSTGTGYGYTFGSGTRLTVV.

The CDR3 DNA sequence: TGTGCCACAAACGACAGGGCGGATCAGCCCCAGCATTTT. Protein product: CATNDRADQPQHF. The J gene is TRBJ1-5, the V gene TRBV28; 7 nucleotides match TRBD1. V was clipped by 10 bases and J by 5 bases; unmatched bases: 8. Per the germline V gene, CDR1 is MDHEN and CDR2 is SYDVKM. This CDR3 is built from 13 residues. Looking up the rest from reference TRBV28 and TRBJ1-5 gives the full variable domain: DVKVTQSSRYLVKRTGEKVFLECVQDMDHENMFWYRQDPGLGLRLIYFSYDVKMKEKGDIPEGYSVSREKKERFSLILESASTNQTSMYLCATNDRADQPQHFGDGTRLSIL.

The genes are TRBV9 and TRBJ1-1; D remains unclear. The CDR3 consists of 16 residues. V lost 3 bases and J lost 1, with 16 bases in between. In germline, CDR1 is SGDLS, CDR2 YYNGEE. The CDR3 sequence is CASSGHSLSGNTEAFF. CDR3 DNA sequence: TGTGCCAGCAGCGGCCACAGTCTCAGTGGGAACACTGAAGCTTTCTTT.

CDR3 coding DNA: TGTGCCTGGAGCTCCGGGACACACAAATACGAGCAGTACTTC. It translates to CAWSSGTHKYEQYF. The chain is built from TRBV30 and TRBJ2-7; D possibly corresponds to TRBD1 (6 bases). The CDR3 contains 14 residues. V was cut by 3 bases and J by 4 bases, with 16 bases left in between. The germline gives CDR1 GTSNPN, CDR2 SVGIG (reference sequence).

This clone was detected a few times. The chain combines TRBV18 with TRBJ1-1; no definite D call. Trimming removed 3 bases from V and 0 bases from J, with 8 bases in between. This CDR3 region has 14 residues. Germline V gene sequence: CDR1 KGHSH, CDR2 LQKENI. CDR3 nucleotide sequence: TGTGCCAGCTCACCGGGAGGGATGAACACTGAAGCTTTCTTT. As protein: CASSPGGMNTEAFF.

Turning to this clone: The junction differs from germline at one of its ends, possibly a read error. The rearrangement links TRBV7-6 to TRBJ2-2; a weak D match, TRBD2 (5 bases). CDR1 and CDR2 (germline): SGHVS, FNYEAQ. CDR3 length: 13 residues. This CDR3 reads CASSLGGPGEPFF. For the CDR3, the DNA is TGTGCCAGCAGCTTAGGGGGTCCCGGGGAGCCGTTTTTT. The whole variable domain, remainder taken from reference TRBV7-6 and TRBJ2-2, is GAGVSQSPRYKVTKRGQDVALRCDPISGHVSLYWYRQALGQGPEFLTYFNYEAQQDKSGLPNDRFSAERPEGSISTLTIQRTEQRDSAMYRCASSLGGPGEPFFGEGSRLTVL.

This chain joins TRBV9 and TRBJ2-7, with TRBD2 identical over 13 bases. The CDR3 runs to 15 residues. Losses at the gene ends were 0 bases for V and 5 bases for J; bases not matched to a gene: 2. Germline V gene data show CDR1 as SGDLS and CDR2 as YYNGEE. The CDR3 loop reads CASSVVGLAGDEQYF. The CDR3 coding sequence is TGTGCCAGCAGCGTAGTAGGACTAGCGGGAGACGAGCAGTACTTC.

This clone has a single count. CDR3 nucleotide sequence: TGCGCCAGCAGCTCGACTAACACCGGGGAGCTGTTTTTT. Protein sequence: CASSSTNTGELFF. The gene calls are TRBV5-1 and TRBJ2-2; D gene ambiguous. The V and J ends lost 3 bases and 2 bases respectively, with 5 bases between them. Germline CDR1 SGHRS, CDR2 YFSETQ. The CDR3 extends over 13 amino acids.

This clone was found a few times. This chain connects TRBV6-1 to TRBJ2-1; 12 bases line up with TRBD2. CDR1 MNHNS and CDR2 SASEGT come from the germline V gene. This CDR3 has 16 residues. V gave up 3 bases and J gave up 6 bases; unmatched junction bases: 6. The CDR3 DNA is TGTGCCAGCAGTGACTTCCTAGCGGGAGGGCCCAATGAGCAGTTCTTC. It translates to CASSDFLAGGPNEQFF.